What follows are 17 T cell receptor beta chains derived from one specimen sequenced in a study of T cells in Graves' hyperthyroidism and ophthalmopathy. TCR beta CDR3 regions were amplified from RNA transcripts. RT-PCR in the first round (using the HTBI primer set) targeted the TCR CDR3. TCRdb reprocessed the multiplex PCR reads with MiXCR, giving one entry per CDR3 protein. The table has a few hundred thousand distinct CDR3 sequences, approximately 23% seen once; the top ten hold approximately 54%. Sequencing input: blood. These receptors all come from a woman between 65 and 79 years old with Graves' ophthalmopathy.

This clonotype was counted a few times. The chain links TRBV2 to TRBJ2-6; D ambiguous. Germline CDR1 is SNHLY and CDR2 is FYNNEI. CDR3 size: 15 residues. Trimming cost V 1 base and J 1 base, with 5 bases left between them. CDR3 protein: CASSEDKSGANVLTF. In DNA form, the CDR3 reads TGTGCCAGCAGTGAAGACAAATCTGGGGCCAACGTCCTGACTTTC. The variable domain in full, completed from reference TRBV2 and TRBJ2-6, reads EPEVTQTPSHQVTQMGQEVILRCVPISNHLYFYWYRQILGQKVEFLVSFYNNEISEKSEIFDDQFSVERPDGSNFTLKIRSTKLEDSAMYFCASSEDKSGANVLTFGAGSRLTVL.

This clonotype appeared many times. This chain connects TRBV27 to TRBJ2-3; 7 bases match TRBD2. The trim removed 4 bases at V and 0 bases at J, leaving 4 bases unmatched. Germline V gives CDR1 MNHEY, CDR2 SMNVEV (reference sequence). The CDR3 sequence is 15 residues long. The CDR3 bases are TGTGCCAGCAGTTGGAGCGGGGACAGCACAGATACGCAGTATTTT. Amino acids: CASSWSGDSTDTQYF.

This chain uses TRBV20-1 with TRBJ2-7, with 10 bases lining up with TRBD2. In germline, CDR1 is DFQATT, CDR2 SNEGSKA (reference sequence). Germline trimming cut 5 bases from V and 6 bases from J; bases unmatched to any gene: 10. The CDR3 is 14 residues long. CDR3 sequence (DNA): TGCAGTGCTTCCCGGACTAGCGGAGCAAGCGAGCAGTACTTC. Protein: CSASRTSGASEQYF.

This clonotype was counted ten times or more. This chain connects TRBV2 to TRBJ2-7, with D possibly TRBD1 on 6 matching bases. CDR3 length: 12 amino acids. The V gene lost 7 bases and the J gene lost 4 bases, with 11 bases spanning the gap. The germline V gene has CDR1 SNHLY and CDR2 FYNNEI. The CDR3 sequence: CASTRDTYEQYF. In nucleotides, the CDR3 is TGTGCCAGCACACGGGACACTTACGAGCAGTACTTC.

V usage is TRBV10-3 and J usage is TRBJ2-1, with 7 bases fitting TRBD2. J gave up 3 bases and V 6 bases, and 11 bases lay outside the gene matches. The germline gives CDR1 ENHRY, CDR2 SYGVKD. CDR3 length: 16 amino acids. In DNA form, the CDR3 reads TGTGCCATCAGCCCATCAAGCGGGGACCACTACAATGAGCAGTTCTTC. Its protein is CAISPSSGDHYNEQFF.

This clonotype was seen a single time. This chain connects TRBV18 to TRBJ2-1; D may be TRBD1 or TRBD2 (7 bases each). CDR3 size: 14 residues. Trimming shortened V by 6 bases and J by 5 bases, and 14 bases separated the two germline ends. Germline lookup yields CDR1 KGHSH and CDR2 LQKENI. The CDR3 loop is CASSPTGRDNEQFF. The CDR3 nucleotides are TGTGCCAGCTCTCCGACAGGGAGGGACAATGAGCAGTTCTTC. Full variable domain (rest looked up from reference TRBV18 and TRBJ2-1): NAGVMQNPRHLVRRRGQEARLRCSPMKGHSHVYWYRQLPEEGLKFMVYLQKENIIDESGMPKERFSAEFPKEGPSILRIQQVVRGDSAAYFCASSPTGRDNEQFFGPGTRLTVL.

This clonotype was recorded at least ten times. The chain employs TRBV3-1 and TRBJ1-5; no clear D. The CDR3 length is 14 residues. V was cut by 0 bases and J by 3 bases, with 6 bases left in between. Germline assignment: CDR1 LGHDT and CDR2 YNNKEL (reference sequence). CDR3 amino acids: CASSQDSNNQPQHF. For the CDR3, the DNA is TGTGCCAGCAGCCAAGATTCCAACAATCAGCCCCAGCATTTT.

This clonotype has just a few counts. The chain links TRBV9 to TRBJ2-2; TRBD2 is a possible D gene (5 bases). The CDR3 has 15 residues. The germline gives CDR1 SGDLS, CDR2 YYNGEE. With 3 bases removed from V and 1 base from J, the gap between germline ends came to 10 bases. The CDR3 sequence is CASSAHRGNTGELFF. The CDR3 nucleotides read TGTGCCAGCAGCGCCCATCGGGGGAACACCGGGGAGCTGTTTTTT. Full variable domain (missing parts from reference TRBV9 and TRBJ2-2): DSGVTQTPKHLITATGQRVTLRCSPRSGDLSVYWYQQSLDQGLQFLIQYYNGEERAKGNILERFSAQQFPDLHSELNLSSLELGDSALYFCASSAHRGNTGELFFGEGSRLTVL.

V and J are TRBV27 and TRBJ2-5, with TRBD2 matching 7 bases. CDR1 is MNHEY and CDR2 is SMNVEV in the germline V gene (reference sequence). V lost 4 bases to trimming and J lost 5 bases; unmatched junction nucleotides: 16. This CDR3 is built from 17 residues. CDR3 bases: TGTGCCAGCAGTTCCCGGTGGAGCGGGACCTTAGGGGAGACCCAGTACTTC. It translates to CASSSRWSGTLGETQYF.

This chain connects TRBV29-1 to TRBJ1-3, with a tentative D call TRBD1 (6 bases). The CDR3 runs to 14 residues. Trimming took off 7 bases at V and 2 bases at J, with 15 bases between the two ends. Germline values: CDR1 SQVTM, CDR2 ANQGSEA. The CDR3 DNA is TGCAGCGCGGCAGGGGCTATCCCTGGAAACACCATATATTTT. Its translation: CSAAGAIPGNTIYF.

This clonotype occurred a few times. The V call is TRBV11-2, the J call TRBJ2-3; the match to TRBD2 covers 10 bases. J gave up 6 bases and V 5 bases, and 11 bases lay outside the gene matches. The CDR3 sequence is 16 residues long. Germline V lookup: CDR1 SGHAT, CDR2 FQNNGV. CDR3 coding DNA: TGTGCCAGCAGCCCCTTTAAACTAGCGGGACTTGATACGCAGTATTTT. As protein: CASSPFKLAGLDTQYF.

This clonotype showed up many times. V is TRBV6-1 and J is TRBJ2-1; maybe TRBD1 (5 bases). The V end was cut by 7 bases, the J end by 4 bases, with 17 bases between. The germline CDR1 and CDR2 sequences are MNHNS and SASEGT. CDR3 length: 15 residues. The DNA for the CDR3 is TGTGCCAGCACCCCGCTTGGGGCTTCGTACAATGAGCAGTTCTTC. It codes for CASTPLGASYNEQFF.

The CDR3 here is CASSRRLPANTGELFF. In DNA form, the CDR3 reads TGTGCCAGCAGCCGGCGGCTGCCCGCGAACACCGGGGAGCTGTTTTTT. The chain has TRBV9 and TRBJ2-2; no clear D. This CDR3 region has 16 residues. Germline-derived CDR1 and CDR2 are SGDLS and YYNGEE. Trimming cost V 4 bases and J 0 bases, with 13 bases left between them.

This rearrangement joins TRBV27 to TRBJ2-2, with 9 positions matching TRBD2. The CDR3 contains 16 residues. The V segment lost 2 bases and the J segment 0 bases; nucleotides outside the gene matches: 1. CDR1 is MNHEY and CDR2 is SMNVEV in the germline V gene (reference sequence). The CDR3 nucleotides are TGTGCCAGCAGTTTACTAGCGGGAACGAACACCGGGGAGCTGTTTTTT. As protein: CASSLLAGTNTGELFF.

Details on this clonotype: A much larger clonotype is one base distant, so this may be a read error. The V call is TRBV2, the J call TRBJ2-3; D may be TRBD1 or TRBD2 (5 bases each). Germline CDR1 reads SNHLY; CDR2 reads FYNNEI. The germline V and J ends were trimmed by 8 bases and 2 bases, with 14 bases remaining between them. The CDR3 runs to 14 residues. The DNA for the CDR3 is TGTGCCAGCGCTTCGGGACCTAACACAGATACGCAGTATTTT. Translating it yields CASASGPNTDTQYF.

This clonotype was observed a few times. The chain joins TRBV4-1 to TRBJ2-5, with D possibly matching TRBD1 (6 bases). Germline assignment: CDR1 MGHRA and CDR2 YSYEKL. CDR3 length: 15 residues. Trimming removed 1 base at V and 4 bases at J, with 13 bases between. CDR3: CASSQGAGGLETQYF. CDR3 in DNA: TGCGCCAGCAGCCAAGGGGCTGGGGGCTTAGAGACCCAGTACTTC.

Of note for this clonotype: Given a much more abundant clone one base away, this may be a read error. This chain uses TRBV28 with TRBJ1-6; no clear D. Germline V gene sequence: CDR1 MDHEN, CDR2 SYDVKM. The CDR3 totals 11 residues. V shed 7 bases and J shed 18 bases, with 16 bases lying between them. The CDR3 DNA reads as TGTGCCAGCACCCCCGGGTCCACCCCCCACTTT. It specifies CASTPGSTPHF.